The 21 T cell receptor beta chains given below trace back to one sample, sequenced in a study of Graves' ophthalmopathy and Graves' hyperthyroidism. For repertoire sequencing, the TCR beta CDR3 regions were amplified from RNA transcripts. The workflow started with a first-round RT-PCR run with HTBI primers and then moved on to a second-round multiplex PCR. TCRdb ran MiXCR on the multiplex PCR reads and lists one entry per CDR3 protein. There are about 550,000 distinct CDR3 sequences in the sample; about 35% occur only once, and about 4.6% lies in the top ten. The specimen was peripheral blood or thyroid tissue (not recorded which). Every receptor here comes from an adult man with Graves' hyperthyroidism.

Remarks on this clonotype: A much more abundant neighbour one base away suggests this may be a read error. The rearrangement links TRBV9 to TRBJ1-5; D is unresolved. CDR1 SGDLS and CDR2 YYNGEE come from the germline V gene. V lost 1 base and J 1 base, leaving 9 bases between the germline ends. The CDR3 length is 15 residues. The CDR3 loop reads CASSVRVLSNQPQHF. For the CDR3, the DNA is TGTGCCAGCAGCGTAAGAGTACTGAGCAATCAGCCCCAGCATTTT.

This clonotype was detected many times. V and J are TRBV19 and TRBJ2-7, with 12 nucleotides matching TRBD2. The germline CDR1 and CDR2 sequences are LNHDA and SQIVND (reference sequence). With 6 bases clipped from V and 3 bases from J, the junction kept 9 bases outside the gene matches. This CDR3 is 16 amino acids long. The chain's CDR3 is CASSEIPGLAGYEQYF. CDR3 in DNA: TGTGCCAGTAGCGAAATACCGGGACTAGCGGGCTACGAGCAGTACTTC.

This clonotype turned up a few times. The chain carries TRBV28 and TRBJ1-5; 8 bases are shared with TRBD1. After removal of 5 bases from V and 6 bases from J, the junction contained 9 bases not matched to a gene. The CDR3 totals 15 residues. Germline assignment: CDR1 MDHEN and CDR2 SYDVKM. The CDR3 loop is CASSRTQGAGQPQHF. DNA for the CDR3: TGTGCCAGCAGTCGGACGCAGGGGGCTGGTCAGCCCCAGCATTTT.

This clonotype was seen a few times. The V gene is TRBV24-1, the J gene TRBJ2-2; 12 bases match TRBD2. CDR3 length: 16 residues. With V trimmed by 3 bases and J by 6 bases, 4 bases remained unmatched. CDR1 is KGHDR, CDR2 SFDVKD, per germline. The CDR3 bases are TGTGCCACCAGTGATCTGACTAGCGGGAGTGCCGGGGAGCTGTTTTTT. Protein: CATSDLTSGSAGELFF.

This clonotype was seen a few times. The chain combines TRBV5-1 with TRBJ2-2; D uncertain. V lost 2 bases and J 0 bases, leaving 8 bases between the germline ends. From germline, CDR1 is SGHRS and CDR2 YFSETQ. The CDR3 covers 15 residues. This CDR3 reads CASSFLTSNTGELFF. The DNA of the CDR3 is TGCGCCAGCAGCTTTCTGACTTCGAACACCGGGGAGCTGTTTTTT.

V gene TRBV5-1 combines with J gene TRBJ2-1; 16 bases are a match to TRBD2. The CDR3 contains 18 residues. V gave up 4 bases and J gave up 3 bases; unmatched junction bases: 7. Germline V gene lookup returns CDR1 SGHRS and CDR2 YFSETQ. The CDR3 DNA follows: TGCGCCAGCAGCCCGGGACTAGCGGGAGGGAAAGGCTACAATGAGCAGTTCTTC. Its translation: CASSPGLAGGKGYNEQFF.

This clonotype was recorded a few times. This chain connects TRBV29-1 to TRBJ2-3; D is unresolved. V dropped 5 bases and J dropped 3 bases, with 9 bases sitting between them. The CDR3 sequence is 12 residues long. Germline CDR1 SQVTM, CDR2 ANQGSEA. CDR3 loop: CSVSTGTDTQYF. In DNA, the CDR3 is TGCAGCGTTTCGACCGGTACAGATACGCAGTATTTT.

This clonotype was counted many times. The chain carries TRBV6-5 and TRBJ1-2; tentative D call: TRBD1 (5 bases). In germline, CDR1 is MNHEY, CDR2 SVGAGI. Trimming cost V 1 base and J 2 bases, with 17 bases left between them. The CDR3 runs 17 residues. Written as DNA, the CDR3 is TGTGCCAGCAGTTACTTTTCGTCAGGGAGGGACAACTATGGCTACACCTTC. This encodes CASSYFSSGRDNYGYTF.

The V gene is TRBV20-1, the J gene TRBJ2-3; no definite D call. Germline assignment: CDR1 DFQATT and CDR2 SNEGSKA (reference sequence). The V and J ends lost 4 bases and 2 bases respectively, with 4 bases between them. The CDR3 is 11 residues long. CDR3 region: CSAIHTDTQYF. DNA for the CDR3: TGCAGTGCTATACACACAGATACGCAGTATTTT.

This clonotype came up many times. The CDR3 nucleotides read TGTGCCAGCAGCTCGCGGACAGGGAACTATGGCTACACCTTC. Amino acid sequence: CASSSRTGNYGYTF. J is TRBJ1-2 and V is TRBV5-8; TRBD1 agrees at 8 bases. With 3 bases clipped from V and 2 bases from J, the junction kept 3 bases outside the gene matches. The CDR3 covers 14 residues. Per the germline V gene, CDR1 is SGHTS and CDR2 is YDEGEE. Full variable domain (remainder filled in from reference TRBV5-8 and TRBJ1-2): EAGVTQSPTHLIKTRGQQATLRCSPISGHTSVYWYQQALGLGLQFLLWYDEGEERNRGNFPPRFSGRQFPNYSSELNVNALELEDSALYLCASSSRTGNYGYTFGSGTRLTVV.

This chain links TRBV20-1 with TRBJ1-5; 7 bases align to TRBD1. The CDR3 spans 15 residues. Germline assignment: CDR1 DFQATT and CDR2 SNEGSKA (reference sequence). Trimming removed 5 bases from V and 0 bases from J; junction bases left unmatched: 7. The chain's CDR3 is CSASRGASSNQPQHF. For the CDR3, the DNA is TGCAGTGCTTCCAGGGGGGCGTCTAGCAATCAGCCCCAGCATTTT.

The J gene is TRBJ2-5, the V gene TRBV9; D perhaps matches TRBD2 (6 bases). The CDR3 has 13 residues. CDR1 is SGDLS and CDR2 is YYNGEE in the germline V gene. Trimming left V 2 bases short and J 9 bases short, with 14 bases between. The CDR3 region has the DNA TGTGCCAGCAGCGTGATGCAGGAGGGGCCCCAGTACTTC. This translates into CASSVMQEGPQYF.

In the case of this clonotype: One junction end disagrees with the germline gene, perhaps due to a read error. V usage is TRBV7-9 and J usage is TRBJ2-2; either TRBD1 or TRBD2 may fit D (6 bases each). The CDR3 contains 15 residues. In germline, CDR1 is SEHNR, CDR2 FQNEAQ (reference sequence). The CDR3, as DNA: TGTACCAGCAGCCCACGGGGGCGGTGGACCGGGGAGCTGTTTTTT. It yields the protein CTSSPRGRWTGELFF.

A remark on this clonotype: At one end, the junction sequence differs from germline, possibly due to a read error. The chain carries TRBV20-1 and TRBJ2-3; D remains ambiguous. The CDR3 length is 15 residues. Per the germline V gene, CDR1 is DFQATT and CDR2 is SNEGSKA (reference sequence). Here the CDR3 reads CSARDRLVGTDTQYF. CDR3 bases: TGCAGTGCTAGAGATCGGCTCGTGGGTACAGATACGCAGTATTTC.

This chain joins TRBV7-3 and TRBJ2-7, with D possibly being TRBD2 (6 bases). CDR1 is SGHTA and CDR2 is FQGTGA in the germline V gene. The CDR3 totals 15 residues. The V end lost 4 bases, the J end lost 2 bases, and 15 bases lay between the germline ends. As DNA, the CDR3 is TGTGCCAGCAGCTCGACCCGGACGGGGGCCTACGAGCAGTACTTC. Translated: CASSSTRTGAYEQYF. The full variable domain, its missing parts supplied by reference TRBV7-3 and TRBJ2-7, is GAGVSQTPSNKVTEKGKYVELRCDPISGHTALYWYRQSLGQGPEFLIYFQGTGAADDSGLPNDRFFAVRPEGSVSTLKIQRTERGDSAVYLCASSSTRTGAYEQYFGPGTRLTVT.

V usage is TRBV7-2 and J usage is TRBJ1-3, with D unresolved. From germline, CDR1 is SGHTA and CDR2 FQGNSA. V gave up 2 bases and J gave up 8 bases, with 7 bases separating them. The CDR3 extends over 12 amino acids. Here the CDR3 reads CASSLIAYTIYF. The CDR3, as DNA: TGTGCCAGCAGCTTAATCGCATACACCATATATTTT.

The chain joins TRBV6-1 to TRBJ2-2, with D perhaps being TRBD1 or TRBD2 (5 bases each). Germline CDR1 and CDR2: MNHNS and SASEGT. V dropped 6 bases and J dropped 0 bases, with 14 bases sitting between them. The CDR3 contains 16 residues. CDR3: CASSRHGTSNTGELFF. In nucleotides, the CDR3 is TGTGCCAGCAGCCGCCACGGGACGTCGAACACCGGGGAGCTGTTTTTT.

This chain links TRBV10-3 with TRBJ2-3, with D tentatively TRBD2 (6 bases). The CDR3 contains 15 residues. Germline CDR1 is ENHRY and CDR2 is SYGVKD. Trimming stripped 10 bases from V and 0 bases from J, with 17 bases between. Here the CDR3 DNA reads TGTGCCACCGCGGAGGAGGGGCCTAGCACAGATACGCAGTATTTT. This encodes CATAEEGPSTDTQYF.

This clonotype was detected many times. The rearrangement uses TRBV11-2 and TRBJ1-2; D gene unclear. From germline, CDR1 is SGHAT and CDR2 FQNNGV. The CDR3 is 12 amino acids. V dropped 3 bases and J dropped 7 bases, with 9 bases sitting between them. The CDR3 reads CASSFEHGGYTF. The CDR3 DNA follows: TGTGCCAGCAGCTTCGAGCACGGTGGCTACACCTTC.

The chain couples TRBV7-2 to TRBJ2-3; D remains unclear. Between the trimmed V and J ends, which lost 3 bases and 6 bases, there was a span of 10 bases. Germline lookup yields CDR1 SGHTA and CDR2 FQGNSA. The CDR3 extends over 13 amino acids. CDR3 loop: CASSFVRSDTQYF. The CDR3 bases are TGTGCCAGCAGCTTCGTGCGTTCGGATACGCAGTATTTT.

This clonotype was recorded a few times. The CDR3 region is CAISDDLAGGTDTQYF. The CDR3, as DNA: TGTGCCATCAGTGATGACCTAGCGGGGGGCACAGATACGCAGTATTTT. V is TRBV10-3 and J is TRBJ2-3, with TRBD2 matching 10 bases. Germline loops: CDR1 ENHRY, CDR2 SYGVKD. The CDR3 has 16 amino acids. The trim removed 3 bases at V and 1 base at J, leaving 4 bases unmatched.